This TCR beta chain was identified during a study of CD8 T cells in ankylosing spondylitis. TCRdb processed the 5' RACE reads anew with MiXCR; each CDR3 protein has one entry. The profile shows approximately 540,000 distinct CDR3 sequences, 12% of them singletons. This clonotype was counted ten times or more. Its antigen is still unknown. CDR1 is DFQATT, CDR2 SNEGSKA, per germline (reference sequence). Trimming took 5 bases from V and 1 from J; bases not matched to a gene: 3. The CDR3 totals 14 residues. General study findings and limits: Several of the motif variants were reported before in synovial fluid and blood from reactive arthritis. Typical of ankylosing spondylitis blood, it appeared, was a TCR beta motif of roughly eight highly homologous variants. From matched ankylosing spondylitis synovial fluid, disease-linked clones were reportedly recovered at significantly enriched levels.

The sample consisted of blood, either unsorted or a sorted T cell fraction (not recorded which). This rearrangement joins TRBV20-1 to TRBJ2-2; 8 bases are shared with TRBD2. The receptor's source is a male donor with ankylosing spondylitis. CDR3 residues: CSALAGLNTGELFF. CDR3 in DNA: TGCAGTGCTTTAGCGGGGCTGAACACCGGGGAGCTGTTTTTT.